The 25 T cell receptor beta chains below were found in one sample sequenced in a study of blood T cell repertoires in COVID-19. TCRdb's copy holds only in-frame clones and misses some; the assay was immunoSEQ multiplex PCR. Of about 98,000 clones in the sample, approximately 90% were seen once. Sequences were obtained from peripheral blood. The source of these receptors is a man between 70 and 80 years old with acute or convalescent COVID-19.

The chain is built from TRBV28 and TRBJ1-5, with D perhaps TRBD1 (6 bases). CDR3 length equals 15 residues. The germline V gene encodes CDR1 MDHEN and CDR2 SYDVKM. V was pared by 5 bases and J by 4 bases, with 15 bases between. For the CDR3, the DNA is TGTGCCAGCAGTACCGGGACACCTAGGAATCAGCCCCAGCATTTT. Translation: CASSTGTPRNQPQHF. Full variable domain (rest looked up from reference TRBV28 and TRBJ1-5): DVKVTQSSRYLVKRTGEKVFLECVQDMDHENMFWYRQDPGLGLRLIYFSYDVKMKEKGDIPEGYSVSREKKERFSLILESASTNQTSMYLCASSTGTPRNQPQHFGDGTRLSIL.

The V call is TRBV6-5, the J call TRBJ1-1; 7 positions match TRBD1. The V segment lost 2 bases and the J segment 6 bases; nucleotides outside the gene matches: 6. Germline CDR1 MNHEY, CDR2 SVGAGI. The CDR3 runs to 14 residues. The CDR3: CASSYAGGKAEAFF. CDR3 coding DNA: TGTGCCAGCAGTTACGCAGGGGGGAAGGCTGAAGCTTTCTTT.

The chain couples TRBV6-2 or TRBV6-3 to TRBJ1-1, with a possible D match to TRBD1 (6 bases). CDR1 and CDR2 from the germline V gene are MNHEY and SVGEGT. The ends were cut back, 0 bases at V and 5 bases at J, with 7 bases in the middle. CDR3 size: 13 residues. The CDR3 reads CASSYSQGTEAFF. The CDR3 DNA reads TGTGCCAGCAGTTACTCACAGGGAACTGAAGCTTTCTTT.

This clone was seen more than once but under ten times. V gene TRBV6-5 combines with J gene TRBJ1-3; 11 bases are shared with TRBD1. CDR1 MNHEY and CDR2 SVGAGI come from the germline V gene. This CDR3 spans 13 amino acids. The V segment lost 8 bases and the J segment 7 bases; nucleotides outside the gene matches: 4. CDR3 in amino acids: CASGQGASNTIYF. The CDR3 coding sequence is TGTGCCAGCGGACAGGGGGCGAGTAACACCATATATTTT.

This clone was found once. The rearrangement uses TRBV3-1 (or the pseudogene TRBV3-2) and TRBJ1-2; D not resolved. This CDR3 has 12 amino acids. The germline V and J ends were trimmed by 4 bases and 7 bases, with 10 bases remaining between them. Looked up from germline, CDR1 is LGHDT and CDR2 is YNNKEL (reference sequence). The CDR3 DNA is TGTGCCAGCAGCCTCCCGGAGGCTGGCTACACCTTC. Translating gives CASSLPEAGYTF.

The genes are TRBV27 and TRBJ1-5, with TRBD1 matching 9 bases. V shed 6 bases, J shed 4 bases, and the junction held 4 bases outside the gene matches. The CDR3 sequence is 14 residues long. Germline lookup yields CDR1 MNHEY and CDR2 SMNVEV (reference sequence). CDR3 protein: CASSLDRGNQPQHF. CDR3 DNA sequence: TGTGCCAGCAGCTTGGACAGGGGTAATCAGCCCCAGCATTTT.

The chain combines TRBV28 with TRBJ1-2; D unclear. The CDR3 totals 13 residues. Trimming stripped 2 bases from V and 8 bases from J, with 12 bases between. Germline loops: CDR1 MDHEN, CDR2 SYDVKM. The CDR3 here is CASSLGEAKGYTF. CDR3 nucleotides: TGTGCCAGCAGTTTAGGGGAGGCGAAAGGCTACACCTTC.

The genes are TRBV1 and TRBJ2-7; the table names TRBD2, a call not compared with the DNA. TRBV1 is a listed pseudogene. The CDR3 contains 15 residues. CDR3 sequence: CTSSPPPVPISEQYV. Here the CDR3 DNA reads TGCACCAGCAGCCCCCCCCCGGTCCCGATTTCCGAGCAGTACGTC.

The chain uses TRBV28 and TRBJ1-5, with D possibly being TRBD1 (5 bases). This CDR3 region has 15 residues. Germline V lookup: CDR1 MDHEN, CDR2 SYDVKM. The V and J ends lost 3 bases and 7 bases respectively, with 16 bases between them. The CDR3 sequence: CASSFNIRGYQPQHF. CDR3 nucleotides: TGTGCCAGCAGTTTTAATATCCGGGGGTACCAGCCCCAGCATTTT.

V gene TRBV24-1 combines with J gene TRBJ1-5, with 8 positions matching TRBD1. V dropped 9 bases and J dropped 1; count of bases not matched to a gene: 7. Germline CDR1 is KGHDR and CDR2 is SFDVKD. The CDR3 has 15 amino acids. The CDR3 here is CATRRDRISNQPQHF. For the CDR3, the DNA is TGTGCCACCCGACGGGACAGGATAAGCAATCAGCCCCAGCATTTT.

The rearrangement joins TRBV7-6 to TRBJ2-5; 9 nucleotides line up with TRBD2. CDR3 length: 18 residues. Germline-derived CDR1 and CDR2 are SGHVS and FNYEAQ. Trimming at V came to 0 bases and at J to 5 bases, leaving 13 bases not matched to a gene. The CDR3 here is CASSLALTQRGAWETQYF. The CDR3 DNA reads TGTGCCAGCAGCTTAGCATTAACGCAGCGGGGGGCGTGGGAGACCCAGTACTTC.

This rearrangement joins TRBV14 to TRBJ1-3; a weak D match, TRBD1 (6 bases). V lost 5 bases to trimming and J lost 4 bases, with 12 bases between them. This CDR3 is 14 amino acids long. Germline CDR1 SGHDN, CDR2 FVKESK. The CDR3 nucleotides read TGTGCCAGCAGCTACACAGGGCTCGGAAACACCATATATTTT. This codes for CASSYTGLGNTIYF.

The chain recombines TRBV5-1 with TRBJ2-7; no reliable D call. Trimming shortened V by 2 bases and J by 6 bases, and 6 bases separated the two germline ends. Germline CDR1 is SGHRS and CDR2 is YFSETQ. The CDR3 runs to 11 residues. CDR3 residues: CASSFRSEQYF. CDR3 nucleotide sequence: TGCGCCAGCAGCTTCCGTTCCGAGCAGTACTTC. The complete variable domain, with remaining parts taken from reference TRBV5-1 and TRBJ2-7, reads KAGVTQTPRYLIKTRGQQVTLSCSPISGHRSVSWYQQTPGQGLQFLFEYFSETQRNKGNFPGRFSGRQFSNSRSEMNVSTLELGDSALYLCASSFRSEQYFGPGTRLTVT.

The chain uses TRBV5-1 and TRBJ1-4; possibly TRBD1 for D (5 bases). The germline V and J ends were trimmed by 4 bases and 10 bases, with 17 bases remaining between them. Germline CDR1 SGHRS, CDR2 YFSETQ. The CDR3 sequence is 14 residues long. The CDR3 sequence: CASSPGDGTRKLFF. DNA of the CDR3: TGCGCCAGCAGCCCGGGAGACGGGACGAGAAAACTGTTTTTT.

The chain combines TRBV30 with TRBJ1-6; D is ambiguous. CDR3 length: 14 amino acids. CDR1 is GTSNPN and CDR2 is SVGIG in the germline V gene (reference sequence). V was trimmed by 4 bases and J by 5 bases, leaving 12 bases between them. This CDR3 reads CAWNLVGDNSPLHF. In DNA, the CDR3 is TGTGCCTGGAACCTCGTGGGAGATAATTCACCCCTCCACTTT.

V usage is TRBV16 and J usage is TRBJ1-2, with D unresolved. Germline lookup yields CDR1 KGHSY and CDR2 FQNENV. This CDR3 is 13 amino acids long. Trimming removed 0 bases at V and 6 bases at J, with 8 bases between. CDR3 DNA: TGTGCCAGCAGCCAATCCACAGTGGATGGCTACACCTTC. Its translation is CASSQSTVDGYTF.

The chain recombines TRBV7-9 with TRBJ1-3, with 7 bases identical to TRBD1. CDR1 and CDR2 from the germline V gene are SEHNR and FQNEAQ (reference sequence). J was trimmed by 2 bases and V by 4 bases; bases with no gene match: 8. This CDR3 has 16 residues. CDR3 nucleotides: TGTGCCAGCAGCTACGCGGGACAGCGCCCTGGAAACACCATATATTTT. This codes for CASSYAGQRPGNTIYF.

This clone was counted a few times. Here the CDR3 DNA reads TGTGCCAGCAGTCCAGTCCAATGGTATGGCTACACCTTC. This translates into CASSPVQWYGYTF. V gene TRBV6-5 combines with J gene TRBJ1-2; no clear D. CDR3 length: 13 residues. Trimming removed 5 bases from V and 5 bases from J, with 12 bases in between. The germline V gene has CDR1 MNHEY and CDR2 SVGAGI.

J is TRBJ2-2 and V is TRBV3-1 (or the pseudogene TRBV3-2); TRBD1 agrees at 8 bases. CDR1 and CDR2 (germline): LGHDT, YNNKEL (reference sequence). V gave up 4 bases and J gave up 4 bases; unmatched junction bases: 2. The CDR3 runs to 14 residues. As DNA, the CDR3 is TGTGCCAGCAGCCGGCAGGGGGCCACCGGGGAGCTGTTTTTT. Translating gives CASSRQGATGELFF.

This chain uses TRBV7-6 with TRBJ2-5, with TRBD1 matching 7 bases. V shed 1 base, J shed 5 bases, and the junction held 10 bases outside the gene matches. The CDR3 loop spans 16 amino acids. From germline, CDR1 is SGHVS and CDR2 FNYEAQ. The CDR3 sequence is CASSLVGQRPQETQYF. Here the CDR3 DNA reads TGTGCCAGCAGCTTAGTGGGACAGCGTCCCCAGGAGACCCAGTACTTC.

The CDR3 nucleotides read TGTGCCAGCAGCCAAGCTTCAACCGGGACAGGGGTCAGGGAGCAGTACTTC. Protein product: CASSQASTGTGVREQYF. The rearrangement uses TRBV3-1 (or the pseudogene TRBV3-2) and TRBJ2-7, with TRBD1 matching over 10 bases. From germline, CDR1 is LGHDT and CDR2 YNNKEL (reference sequence). V was pared by 1 base and J by 7 bases, with 13 bases of the junction left unmatched. The CDR3 length is 17 residues.

This chain links TRBV5-4 with TRBJ2-1; 8 bases match TRBD2. The V and J ends lost 4 bases and 2 bases, in that order; junction bases with no gene match: 14. Germline assignment: CDR1 SGHNT and CDR2 YYREEE (reference sequence). The CDR3 is 18 amino acids. The CDR3 spells CASSVPIGGGPTYNEQFF. CDR3 nucleotide sequence: TGTGCCAGCAGCGTTCCTATCGGCGGGGGGCCAACCTACAATGAGCAGTTCTTC.

In its sample, this clone was seen a few times. The gene calls are TRBV7-9 and TRBJ2-4, with 9 nucleotides matching TRBD1. With 5 bases clipped from V and 13 bases from J, the junction kept 12 bases outside the gene matches. Germline CDR1 SEHNR, CDR2 FQNEAQ (reference sequence). CDR3 length: 14 residues. CDR3 in DNA: TGTGCCAGCAGCCGAGACCGACAGGGGGGGCCACAGTACTTC. Protein sequence: CASSRDRQGGPQYF.

This clone appeared a few times. The J gene is TRBJ2-5, the V gene TRBV7-9; 8 bases agree with TRBD1. CDR1 SEHNR and CDR2 FQNEAQ come from the germline V gene (reference sequence). Trimming took 1 base from V and 5 from J; bases not matched to a gene: 3. The CDR3 runs 14 residues. The CDR3 coding sequence is TGTGCCAGCAGCTTAGGTGCAGGGGGCGAGACCCAGTACTTC. It specifies CASSLGAGGETQYF.

The rearrangement links TRBV7-6 to TRBJ1-3; D is unresolved. Germline values: CDR1 SGHVS, CDR2 FNYEAQ. The CDR3 spans 18 residues. Trimming removed 4 bases from V and 0 bases from J, with 19 bases in between. Here the CDR3 DNA reads TGTGCCAGCAGCTCCTCGGGGAAAAATTGGAACTCTGGAAACACCATATATTTT. It translates to CASSSSGKNWNSGNTIYF. The full variable domain, with the rest looked up from reference TRBV7-6 and TRBJ1-3, is GAGVSQSPRYKVTKRGQDVALRCDPISGHVSLYWYRQALGQGPEFLTYFNYEAQQDKSGLPNDRFSAERPEGSISTLTIQRTEQRDSAMYRCASSSSGKNWNSGNTIYFGEGSWLTVV.